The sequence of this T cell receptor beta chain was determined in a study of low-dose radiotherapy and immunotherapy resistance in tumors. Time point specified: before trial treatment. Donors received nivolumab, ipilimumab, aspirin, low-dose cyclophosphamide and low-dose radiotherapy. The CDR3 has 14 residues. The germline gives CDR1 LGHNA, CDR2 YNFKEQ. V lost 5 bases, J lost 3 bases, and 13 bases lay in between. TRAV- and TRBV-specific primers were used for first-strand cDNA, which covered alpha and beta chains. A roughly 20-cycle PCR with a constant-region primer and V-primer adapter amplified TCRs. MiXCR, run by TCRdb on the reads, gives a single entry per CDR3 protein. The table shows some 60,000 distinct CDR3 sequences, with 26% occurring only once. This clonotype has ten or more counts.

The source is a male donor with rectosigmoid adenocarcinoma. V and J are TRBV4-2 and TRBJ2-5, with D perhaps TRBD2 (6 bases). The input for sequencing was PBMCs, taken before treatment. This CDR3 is CASSEGASEETQYF. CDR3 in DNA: TGTGCCAGCAGCGAAGGGGCTAGCGAAGAGACCCAGTACTTC.